This TCR beta chain was documented in a study of T cells after yellow fever vaccination. Study-wide results and caveats: Within FACS-sorted repertoires, abundant clonotypes contaminating from the bulk population could be present. It was a weaker secondary response, yet one that peaked faster, at day 5 versus 15.

As to this clonotype: What it binds is unknown.

Template-switching 5'RACE yielded the TCR cDNA; a universal primer site and UMIs were added in the process. TCRdb reanalysed the 5' RACE reads using MiXCR and keeps one entry per CDR3 protein. The sample lists around 250,000 distinct CDR3 sequences; 6.9% were seen once. Germline-derived CDR1 and CDR2 are DFQATT and SNEGSKA (reference sequence). This CDR3 comprises 13 residues. V gave up 6 bases and J gave up 5 bases, with 16 bases separating them. The source of this sequence is a man in his thirties or forties who received the YFV17D yellow fever vaccine. The chain links TRBV20-1 to TRBJ2-5; D gene ambiguous. The sample consisted of CD4+ T cells sorted from PBMCs, taken 15 days after the yellow fever booster vaccination. The chain's CDR3 is CSAPGLGMETQYF. The CDR3 DNA reads TGCAGTGCCCCCGGGCTGGGGATGGAGACCCAGTACTTC.